The rows below give T cell receptor beta chains drawn from one sample of a study of T cell responses to AZD1222 COVID-19 vaccine. Assay used: immunoSEQ multiplex PCR; TCRdb lists only in-frame clones, some missing. The sample includes around 170,000 clones, approximately 89% seen only once; the top ten take approximately 4.8%. The sample here was peripheral blood, taken on day 0 of AZD1222 vaccination. These receptor sequences come from an adult in good health. CDR3s include the opening cysteine and the closing phenylalanine or tryptophan. The D gene is left open where the match is weak. Only some rows state a clone size, as once, few, many or a class for expanded clones.

>NA|TRBJ2-7|TRBD1|TRBV7-2
TGTGCCAGCAGCTATCTAGCAGGGGGCTCCTACGAGCAGTACTTC
CASSYLAGGSYEQYF
>NA|TRBJ1-1|TRBD1|TRBV5-1
TGCGCCAGCAGCCCCCCGGGACAGGCGAACACTGAAGCTTTCTTT
CASSPPGQANTEAFF
>NA|TRBJ2-1|NA|TRBV9
TGTGCCAGCAGTCTATGGACTGGAACTTACAATGAGCAGTTCTTC
CASSLWTGTYNEQFF
>NA|TRBJ1-1|TRBD1|TRBV5-4
TGTGCCAGCAAAATACAGGGGGCGTACACTGAAGCTTTCTTT
CASKIQGAYTEAFF
>NA|TRBJ2-2|NA|TRBV6-2/TRBV6-3
TGTGCCAGCAGTTACACAACGAACACCGGGGAGCTGTTTTTT
CASSYTTNTGELFF
>once|TRBJ2-7|TRBD2|TRBV28
TGTGCCAGCAGCTACTCGGGGGGTACCCACGAGCAGTACTTC
CASSYSGGTHEQYF
>NA|TRBJ2-2|NA|TRBV29-1
TGCAGCGTTCGGACTTTGAACACCGGGGAGCTGTTTTTT
CSVRTLNTGELFF
>NA|TRBJ2-5|NA|TRBV18
TGTGCCAGCTCACTCATACAAGAGACCCAGTACTTC
CASSLIQETQYF
>few|TRBJ2-7|TRBD2|TRBV3-1/TRBV3-2
TGTGCCAGCAGCATAGGGACTAGCGGGAGGACTGACGAGCAGTACTTC
CASSIGTSGRTDEQYF
>once|TRBJ2-1|NA|TRBV19
TGTGCCAGTAGTTTAGGGGGGAGGGCCAACAATGAGCAGTTCTTC
CASSLGGRANNEQFF
>NA|TRBJ1-4|TRBD1|TRBV4-3
TGCGCCAGCGGTCTAGACAGGGCTGAAAAACTGTTTTTT
CASGLDRAEKLFF
>NA|TRBJ2-7|TRBD2|TRBV7-2
TGTGCCAGCAGCTTAAGGCTAGCGGGAGGCTGGTACGAGCAGTACTTC
CASSLRLAGGWYEQYF
>NA|TRBJ2-3|TRBD1|TRBV10-1
TGCGCCAGCAGTGAATCCGGGACAGGGTACACAGATACGCAGTATTTT
CASSESGTGYTDTQYF
>NA|TRBJ2-4|TRBD1|TRBV6-5
TGTGCCAGCAGCCCAGACAGGGGGCGTAATGTTCAGTACTTC
CASSPDRGRNVQYF
>NA|TRBJ2-5|NA|TRBV27
TGTGCCAGCAGTATAGCGGTCGCGGGTCAGACCCAGTACTTC
CASSIAVAGQTQYF
>NA|TRBJ2-1|TRBD2|TRBV28
TGTGCCAGCAGTTCGCAACCGGGACTAGCGGGCTACAATGAGCAGTTCTTC
CASSSQPGLAGYNEQFF
>NA|TRBJ1-6|NA|TRBV30
TGTGCCTGGAGTTTCCCAAATTCACCCCTCCACTTT
CAWSFPNSPLHF
>NA|TRBJ2-7|TRBD2|TRBV3-1/TRBV3-2
TGTGCCAGCAGCCAAGCCGCGGCTAGCGGGAGAGGCGAGCAGTACTTC
CASSQAAASGRGEQYF
>NA|TRBJ1-1|NA|TRBV5-1
TGCGCCAGCAGCCCCCCGGCAGGACCGAACACTGAAGCTTTCTTT
CASSPPAGPNTEAFF
>NA|TRBJ1-4|TRBD1|TRBV18
TGTGCCAGCTCAGACCAGTCCGGGACAGGAGGCGAAAAACTGTTTTTT
CASSDQSGTGGEKLFF
>once|TRBJ1-6|TRBD1|TRBV6-5
TGTGCCAGCAGACGGGACAGGGGAGAGTCACCCCTCCACTTT
CASRRDRGESPLHF
>few|TRBJ2-7|NA|TRBV4-2
TGTGCCAGCAGCCAGTGGGGATCCTACGAGCAGTACTTC
CASSQWGSYEQYF
>NA|TRBJ2-1|NA|TRBV2
TGTGCCAGCAGTGAGGAGAGCTCCTACAATGAGCAGTTCTTC
CASSEESSYNEQFF
>NA|TRBJ2-3|NA|TRBV5-1
TGCGCCAGCAGAATGGGTGGCACAGATACGCAGTATTTT
CASRMGGTDTQYF
>NA|TRBJ2-5|TRBD2|TRBV3-1/TRBV3-2
TGTGCCAGCAACCTCCGGGGGGGGAAGGAGACCCAGTACTTC
CASNLRGGKETQYF
>NA|TRBJ1-2|NA|TRBV28
TGTGCCAGCAGTTTCGGGGGGGCTAACTATGGCTACACCTTC
CASSFGGANYGYTF
>NA|TRBJ1-2|NA|TRBV19
TGTGCCAGTAGTATAGAGGCGGACAGCCTCTATGGCTACACCTTC
CASSIEADSLYGYTF
>few|TRBJ2-3|NA|TRBV7-2
TGTGCCAGCAGCTTACGGTCGAACAGGGATACGCAGTATTTT
CASSLRSNRDTQYF
>NA|TRBJ1-3|NA|TRBV7-6
TGTGCCAGCAGCTTAGTCGTAGGCGCTCGGGGAATGGGAAACACCATATATTTT
CASSLVVGARGMGNTIYF
>NA|TRBJ2-3|NA|TRBV29-1
TGCAGCGTTGAAGATTGGACAGCCACAGATACGCAGTATTTT
CSVEDWTATDTQYF
>once|TRBJ2-5|NA|TRBV19
TGTGCCAGTAGTATTGGAGGGGCGGGGGAGACCCAGTACTTC
CASSIGGAGETQYF
>NA|TRBJ1-2|NA|TRBV12-3/TRBV12-4
TGTGCCAGCTCAGTTTTCCTATCCGATGGCTACACCTTC
CASSVFLSDGYTF
>NA|TRBJ2-3|NA|TRBV24-1
TGTGCCACCAGTAGCGGTGGGGGCACAGATACGCAGTATTTT
CATSSGGGTDTQYF
>NA|TRBJ2-2|TRBD2|TRBV3-1/TRBV3-2
TGTGCCAGCAGCCAAGTACTAGCGGTTTACACCGGGGAGCTGTTTTTT
CASSQVLAVYTGELFF
>NA|TRBJ1-2|TRBD1|TRBV27
TGTGCCAGCAGTCCTTGGACAGGGCTTAACTATGGCTACACCTTC
CASSPWTGLNYGYTF
>NA|TRBJ2-7|NA|TRBV21-1
TGTGCCAGCAGCAAAGGCAGGTTTATTGGGACAGGGGGCTACGAGCAGTACTTC
CASSKGRFIGTGGYEQYF
>NA|TRBJ1-1|NA|TRBV3-1/TRBV3-2
TGTGCCAGCAGCACAACAGGGTATACTGAAGCTTTCTTT
CASSTTGYTEAFF
>NA|TRBJ2-5|NA|TRBV6-1
TGTGCCAGCAGTTGGAAAGAGACCCAGTACTTC
CASSWKETQYF
>NA|TRBJ2-7|TRBD2|TRBV6-2/TRBV6-3
TGTGCCAGCAGTTCCTATAGCGGGAGCTCCTACGAGCAGTACTTC
CASSSYSGSSYEQYF